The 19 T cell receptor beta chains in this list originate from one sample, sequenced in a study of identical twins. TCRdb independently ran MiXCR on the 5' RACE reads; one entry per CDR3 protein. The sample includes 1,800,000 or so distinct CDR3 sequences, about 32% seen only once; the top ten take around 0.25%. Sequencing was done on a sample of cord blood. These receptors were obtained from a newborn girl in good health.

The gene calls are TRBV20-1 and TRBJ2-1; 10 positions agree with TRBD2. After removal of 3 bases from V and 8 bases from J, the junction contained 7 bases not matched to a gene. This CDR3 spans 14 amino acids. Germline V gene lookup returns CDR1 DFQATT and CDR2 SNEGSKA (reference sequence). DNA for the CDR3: TGCAGTGCTAGGCTTGCTAGCGGGAGATATGAGCAGTTCTTC. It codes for CSARLASGRYEQFF.

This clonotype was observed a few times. The CDR3 coding sequence is TGTGCCAGCAGGGGACAGGGTTTTTTTGGGCAGTTCTTC. It is translated as CASRGQGFFGQFF. This chain links TRBV28 with TRBJ2-1; 9 bases map to TRBD1. The length of the CDR3 is 13 residues. Per germline, CDR1 MDHEN and CDR2 SYDVKM. The J segment lost 12 bases and the V segment lost 6 bases, leaving 9 bases of the junction unmatched.

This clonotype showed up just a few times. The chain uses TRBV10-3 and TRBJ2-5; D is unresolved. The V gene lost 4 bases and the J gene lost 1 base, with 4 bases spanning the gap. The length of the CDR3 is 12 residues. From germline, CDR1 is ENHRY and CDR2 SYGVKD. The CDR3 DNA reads TGTGCCATCAGTGTTAGCCAAGAGACCCAGTACTTC. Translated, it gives CAISVSQETQYF.

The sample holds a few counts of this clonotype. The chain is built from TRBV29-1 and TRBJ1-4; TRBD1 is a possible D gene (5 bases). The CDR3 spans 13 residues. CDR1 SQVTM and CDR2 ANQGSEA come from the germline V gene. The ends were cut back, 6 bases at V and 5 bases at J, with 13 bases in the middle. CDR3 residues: CSVLSGGNEKLFF. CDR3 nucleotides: TGCAGCGTCCTTAGTGGGGGAAATGAAAAACTGTTTTTT.

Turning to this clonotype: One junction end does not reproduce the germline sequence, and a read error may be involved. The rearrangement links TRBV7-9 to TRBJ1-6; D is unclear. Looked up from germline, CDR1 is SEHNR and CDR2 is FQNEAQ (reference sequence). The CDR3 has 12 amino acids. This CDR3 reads CASSSGNSPPHF. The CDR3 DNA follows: TGTGCCAGCAGCTCGGGGAATTCACCCCCCCACTTT.

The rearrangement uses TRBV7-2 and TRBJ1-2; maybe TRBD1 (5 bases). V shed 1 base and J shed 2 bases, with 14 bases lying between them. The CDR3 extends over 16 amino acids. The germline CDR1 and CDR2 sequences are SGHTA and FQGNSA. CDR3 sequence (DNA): TGTGCCAGCAGCTTAGTCCCCCGACAGCCCAACTATGGCTACACCTTC. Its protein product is CASSLVPRQPNYGYTF.

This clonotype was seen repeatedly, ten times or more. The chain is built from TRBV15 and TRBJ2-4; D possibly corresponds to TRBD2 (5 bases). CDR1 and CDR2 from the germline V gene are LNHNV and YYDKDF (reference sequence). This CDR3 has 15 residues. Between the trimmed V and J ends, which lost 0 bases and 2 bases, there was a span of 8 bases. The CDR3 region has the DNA TGTGCCACCAGCAGAGAGAGGGAATCCAAAAACATTCAGTACTTC. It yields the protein CATSRERESKNIQYF.

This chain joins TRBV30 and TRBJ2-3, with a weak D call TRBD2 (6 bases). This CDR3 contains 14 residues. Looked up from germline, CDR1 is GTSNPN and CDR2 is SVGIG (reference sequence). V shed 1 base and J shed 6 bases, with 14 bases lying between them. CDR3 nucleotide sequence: TGTGCCTGGAGTGGAGGAGGAGGGCAGGATACGCAGTATTTT. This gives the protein CAWSGGGGQDTQYF.

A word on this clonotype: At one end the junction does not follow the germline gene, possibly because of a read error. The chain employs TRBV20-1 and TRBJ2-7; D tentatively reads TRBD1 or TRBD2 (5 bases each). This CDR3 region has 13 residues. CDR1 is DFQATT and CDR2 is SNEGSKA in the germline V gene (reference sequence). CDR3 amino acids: CSVRGVIYREQYF. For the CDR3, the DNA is TGCAGTGTTAGAGGGGTTATTTATCGGGAGCAGTACTTC.

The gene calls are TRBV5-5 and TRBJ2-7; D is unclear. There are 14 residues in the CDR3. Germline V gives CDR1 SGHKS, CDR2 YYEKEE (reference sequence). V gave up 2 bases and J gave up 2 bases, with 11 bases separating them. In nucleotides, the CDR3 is TGTGCCAGCAGCTTTTACGGCGCTCCCTACGAGCAGTACTTC. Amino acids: CASSFYGAPYEQYF.

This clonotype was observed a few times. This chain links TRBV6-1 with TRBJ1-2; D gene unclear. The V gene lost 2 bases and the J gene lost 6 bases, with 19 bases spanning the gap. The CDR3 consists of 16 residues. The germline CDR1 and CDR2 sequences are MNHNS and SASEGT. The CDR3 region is CASSEFPKHRANGYTF. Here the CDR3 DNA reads TGTGCCAGCAGTGAATTTCCCAAGCATCGGGCCAATGGCTACACCTTC.

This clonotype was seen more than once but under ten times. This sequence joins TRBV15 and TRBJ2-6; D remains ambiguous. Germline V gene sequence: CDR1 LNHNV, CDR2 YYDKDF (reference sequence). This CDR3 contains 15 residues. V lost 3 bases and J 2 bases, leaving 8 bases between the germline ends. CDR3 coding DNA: TGTGCCACCAGCAGGGATTTGCCTGGGGCCAACGTCCTGACTTTC. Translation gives CATSRDLPGANVLTF. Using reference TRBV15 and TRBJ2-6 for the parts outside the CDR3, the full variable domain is DAMVIQNPRYQVTQFGKPVTLSCSQTLNHNVMYWYQQKSSQAPKLLFHYYDKDFNNEADTPDNFQSRRPNTSFCFLDIRSPGLGDTAMYLCATSRDLPGANVLTFGAGSRLTVL.

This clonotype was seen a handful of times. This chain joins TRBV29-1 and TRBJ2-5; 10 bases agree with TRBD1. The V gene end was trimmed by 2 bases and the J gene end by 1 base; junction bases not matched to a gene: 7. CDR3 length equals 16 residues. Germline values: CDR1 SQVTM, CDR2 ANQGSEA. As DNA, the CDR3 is TGCAGCGTTGAAAAGGGGACAGGGGCCCCCCAAGAGACCCAGTACTTC. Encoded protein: CSVEKGTGAPQETQYF.

The CDR3 region has the DNA TGCAGTGCTCACGTCCGTAGCGGGAGTTGGGCAGATACGCAGTATTTT. It translates to CSAHVRSGSWADTQYF. This chain connects TRBV20-1 to TRBJ2-3; 9 nucleotides line up with TRBD2. The CDR3 has 16 residues. Unmatched junction bases numbered 13, after V lost 5 bases and J lost 4 bases. CDR1 is DFQATT and CDR2 is SNEGSKA in the germline V gene (reference sequence).

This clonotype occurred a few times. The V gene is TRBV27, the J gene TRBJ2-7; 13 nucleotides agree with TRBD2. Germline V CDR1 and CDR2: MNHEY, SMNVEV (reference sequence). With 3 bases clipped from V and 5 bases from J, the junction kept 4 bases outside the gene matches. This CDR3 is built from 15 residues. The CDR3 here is CASSFLGLAGDEQYF. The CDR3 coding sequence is TGTGCCAGCAGTTTTCTCGGACTAGCGGGAGACGAGCAGTACTTC.

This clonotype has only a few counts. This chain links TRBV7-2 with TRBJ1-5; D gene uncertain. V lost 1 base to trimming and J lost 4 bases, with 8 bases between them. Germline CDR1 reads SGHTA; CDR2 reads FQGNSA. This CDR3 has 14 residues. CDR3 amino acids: CASSLGPNNQPQHF. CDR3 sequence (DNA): TGTGCCAGCAGCTTAGGACCGAATAATCAGCCCCAGCATTTT.

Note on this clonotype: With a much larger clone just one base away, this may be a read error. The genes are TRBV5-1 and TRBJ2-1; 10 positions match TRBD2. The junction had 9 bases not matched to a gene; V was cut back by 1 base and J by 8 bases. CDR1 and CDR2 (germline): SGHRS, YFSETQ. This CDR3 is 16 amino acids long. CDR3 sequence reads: CASSLLTSGIGDEQFF. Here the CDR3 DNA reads TGCGCCAGCAGCTTGTTAACTAGCGGGATTGGGGATGAGCAGTTCTTC. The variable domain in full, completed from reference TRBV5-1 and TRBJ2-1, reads KAGVTQTPRYLIKTRGQQVTLSCSPISGHRSVSWYQQTPGQGLQFLFEYFSETQRNKGNFPGRFSGRQFSNSRSEMNVSTLELGDSALYLCASSLLTSGIGDEQFFGPGTRLTVL.

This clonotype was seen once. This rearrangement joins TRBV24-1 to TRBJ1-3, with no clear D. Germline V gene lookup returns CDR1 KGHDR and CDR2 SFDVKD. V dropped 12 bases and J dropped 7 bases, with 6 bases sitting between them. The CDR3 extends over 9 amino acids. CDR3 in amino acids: CAPRNTIYF. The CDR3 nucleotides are TGTGCCCCACGGAACACCATATATTTT.

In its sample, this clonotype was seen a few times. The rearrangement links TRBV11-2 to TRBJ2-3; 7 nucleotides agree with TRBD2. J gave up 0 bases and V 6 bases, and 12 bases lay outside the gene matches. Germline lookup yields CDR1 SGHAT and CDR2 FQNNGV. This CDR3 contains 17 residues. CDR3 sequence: CASRDLAGKASTDTQYF. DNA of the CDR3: TGTGCCAGCAGGGATTTAGCGGGCAAAGCTAGCACAGATACGCAGTATTTT.